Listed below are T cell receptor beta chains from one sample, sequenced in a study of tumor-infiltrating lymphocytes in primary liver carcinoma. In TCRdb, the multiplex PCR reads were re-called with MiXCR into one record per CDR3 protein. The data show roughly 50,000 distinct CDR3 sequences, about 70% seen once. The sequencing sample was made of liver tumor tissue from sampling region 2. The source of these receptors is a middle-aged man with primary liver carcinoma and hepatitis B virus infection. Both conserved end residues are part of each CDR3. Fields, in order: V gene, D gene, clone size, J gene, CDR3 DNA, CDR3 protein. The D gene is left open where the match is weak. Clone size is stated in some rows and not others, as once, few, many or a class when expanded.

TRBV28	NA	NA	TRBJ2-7	TGTGCCAGCTCTAGTAGGACACCCGTCCCCTTC	CASSSRTPVPF
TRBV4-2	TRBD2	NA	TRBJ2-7	TGTGACATCAGCCAAACAGCGGGAGGGACCTACGAGCAGTACTTC	CDISQTAGGTYEQYF
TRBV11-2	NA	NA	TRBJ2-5	TGTGCCAGCAGCATAGCGGAGAGGGCCCAGTACTTC	CASSIAERAQYF
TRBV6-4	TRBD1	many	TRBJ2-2	TGTGCCAGCAGTGACTCGGGACAGGGGAACACCGGGGAGCTGTTTTTT	CASSDSGQGNTGELFF
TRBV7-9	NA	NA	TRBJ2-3	TGTGCCAGCAGCTTCCTAGGTCAGGGAGATACGCAGTATTTT	CASSFLGQGDTQYF
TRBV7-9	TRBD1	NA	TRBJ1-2	TGTGCCAGCAGCCCCCCCACGGAGGGGGCAGGTAACTACACCTTC	CASSPPTEGAGNYTF
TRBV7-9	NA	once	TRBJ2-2	TGTGCCAGCAGCTTGGGCGGGCCTACTACCGGGGAACTGTTTTTT	CASSLGGPTTGELFF
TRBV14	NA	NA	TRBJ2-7	TGTGGCAACAGCCACCGGGACTTTGGGTACGAGCAGTATTTC	CGNSHRDFGYEQYF
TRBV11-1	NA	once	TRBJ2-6	TGTGCCCCCAGAGGTGTTGACTCTGGGGCCAACGTCCTGACTTTC	CAPRGVDSGANVLTF
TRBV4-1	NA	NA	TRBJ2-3	TGTGCCAGCAGCCAAGTCCCGAGCGGACCCTCAGATACGCAGTATTTT	CASSQVPSGPSDTQYF
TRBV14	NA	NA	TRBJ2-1	TGTGCCGGCAGCCCTATTCCCGGCGCCTACAATGAGCAGTTCTTC	CAGSPIPGAYNEQFF
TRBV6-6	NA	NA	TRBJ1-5	TGTGCCAGCAGTTACCGAGTAGTGTATAGCGCTCAGCCCCAGCATTTT	CASSYRVVYSAQPQHF
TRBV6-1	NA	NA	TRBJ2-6	TGTGCCAGTACCAGGACAGCGGACTCTGGGGCCAATGTCATGACTTTC	CASTRTADSGANVMTF
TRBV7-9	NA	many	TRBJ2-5	TGTGCCAGCAGCTTAGCGGGGGGGCTGGAGACCCAGTACTTC	CASSLAGGLETQYF
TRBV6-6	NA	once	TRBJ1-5	TGTGCCAGCAGTAGGGACGGAAGCAATCAGCCCCAGCATTTT	CASSRDGSNQPQHF
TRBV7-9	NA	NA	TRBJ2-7	TGTCCCAGCAGCCCGTCTAGCTCCTACGTGCAGTACTTC	CPSSPSSSYVQYF
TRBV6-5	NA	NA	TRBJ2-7	TGTGCCAGCAGTTACACACTTTCCTACGAGCAATACTTC	CASSYTLSYEQYF
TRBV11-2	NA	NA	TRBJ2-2	TGTGTCAGCAGCTTTGTCGGACGGGGCACCGAGGAGCTGTTTTTT	CVSSFVGRGTEELFF